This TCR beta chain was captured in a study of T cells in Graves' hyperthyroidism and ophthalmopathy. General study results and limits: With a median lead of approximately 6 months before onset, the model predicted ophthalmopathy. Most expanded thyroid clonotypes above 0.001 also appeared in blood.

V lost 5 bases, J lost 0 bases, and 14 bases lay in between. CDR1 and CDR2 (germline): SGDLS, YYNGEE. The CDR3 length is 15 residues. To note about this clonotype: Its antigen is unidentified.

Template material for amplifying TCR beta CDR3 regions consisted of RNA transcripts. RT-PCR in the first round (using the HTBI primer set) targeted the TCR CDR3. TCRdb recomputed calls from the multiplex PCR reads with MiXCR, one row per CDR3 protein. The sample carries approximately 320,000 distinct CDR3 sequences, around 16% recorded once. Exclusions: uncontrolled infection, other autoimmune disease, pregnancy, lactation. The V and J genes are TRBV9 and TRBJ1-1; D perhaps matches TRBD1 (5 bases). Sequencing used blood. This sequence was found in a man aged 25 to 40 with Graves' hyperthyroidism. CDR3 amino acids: CASSDLKGMNTEAFF. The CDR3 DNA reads TGTGCCAGCAGTGATTTGAAGGGGATGAACACTGAAGCTTTCTTT.